This T cell receptor (beta chain) stems from a study of cytomegalovirus exposure and HLA in healthy donors. With regard to this clone: Its antigen is still unknown.

In the PCR, 60 Vbeta and 13 Jbeta primers were used. Assay used: immunoSEQ multiplex PCR; TCRdb lists only in-frame clones, some missing. The repertoire holds 98,000 or so clones, with nearly 80% as singletons. Regarding the study as a whole: Prediction of most subjects' HLA-A and HLA-B alleles by TCR beta sequences was reportedly accurate.

CDR1 and CDR2 (germline): SGHAT, FQNNGV. The CDR3 has 14 amino acids. Between the trimmed V and J ends, which lost 6 bases and 4 bases, there was a span of 15 bases. Healthy bone marrow donors made up the donors. The TCR comes from a man in his 60s in good health and CMV-seropositive. The gene calls are TRBV11-2 and TRBJ1-2; unclear D gene. The sample consisted of PBMCs. CDR3 amino acids: CASSPFAVSYGYTF. CDR3 sequence (DNA): TGTGCCAGCAGTCCTTTCGCGGTTAGCTATGGCTACACCTTC. Full variable domain (rest looked up from reference TRBV11-2 and TRBJ1-2): EAGVAQSPRYKIIEKRQSVAFWCNPISGHATLYWYQQILGQGPKLLIQFQNNGVVDDSQLPKDRFSAERLKGVDSTLKIQPAKLEDSAVYLCASSPFAVSYGYTFGSGTRLTVV.